The rows below give T cell receptor beta chains drawn from one sample of a study of T cell changes during pregnancy in multiple sclerosis. The table came from immunoSEQ multiplex PCR; TCRdb's copy has only in-frame clones and leaves some out. Here the sample spans over 35,000 clones, over 75% being singletons. The sequenced sample was CD4+ T cells from peripheral blood mononuclear cells, obtained in the third trimester of pregnancy. Source of these receptors: a female donor with multiple sclerosis, enrolled in a pregnancy study. CDR3s include the opening cysteine and the closing phenylalanine or tryptophan. The D gene is left open where the match is weak. Size values are once, few and many counts, or a class for expanded clones, and some rows have none.

cdr3_nt cdr3_aa d_call clone_size j_call v_call
TGTGCCAGCAGCCGATGGGGACAAGCGAATGAAAAACTGTTTTTT CASSRWGQANEKLFF - - TRBJ1-4 TRBV5-4
TGTGCCAGTAGTATAGATGGGAGCGGTACGCAGTATTTT CASSIDGSGTQYF - - TRBJ2-3 TRBV19
TGTGCCAGCAGCCAGCCCGGGGGGCCTGCCCAGTACTTC CASSQPGGPAQYF - once TRBJ2-5 TRBV5-4
TGTGCCAGCAGCCCTCGGGACAGGGGCTACGAGCAGTACTTC CASSPRDRGYEQYF TRBD1 - TRBJ2-7 TRBV7-9
TGCGCCAGCAGGAGTACACCGGGGGTAGAGGAAAAACTGTTTTTT CASRSTPGVEEKLFF - - TRBJ1-4 TRBV5-1
TGTGCCAGTAGTATTCAGTCCGGAGTCTTTGCTGGCTACACCTTC CASSIQSGVFAGYTF - few TRBJ1-2 TRBV19
TGCGCCAGCAGCCAAGAAGGCGGAGGCGAGCAGTACTTC CASSQEGGGEQYF - once TRBJ2-7 TRBV4-1
TGTGCCAGCAGTTTTCAGGGGTACGAGCAGTACTTC CASSFQGYEQYF - - TRBJ2-7 TRBV27
TGCGCCAGCAGCTTGGAGGTGACGGCTAGCGGGGTGAGCTCCTACGAGCAGTACTTC CASSLEVTASGVSSYEQYF TRBD2 - TRBJ2-7 TRBV5-1
TGCGCCAGCAGCCAAGTTGGGAGGACGGGGGAGCAGTACTTC CASSQVGRTGEQYF - - TRBJ2-7 TRBV4-1
TGCGCCAGCAGCGCAGGGGACTCTGGAAACACCATATATTTT CASSAGDSGNTIYF - - TRBJ1-3 TRBV4-1
TGTGCCAGCAGGCACATAACAAAGGGGGACAGGGGACCTGGGGCCAACGTCCTGACTTTC CASRHITKGDRGPGANVLTF TRBD1 - TRBJ2-6 TRBV28
TGTGCCAGTAGTAAACGACAGGGGCCACAAGAGACCCAGTACTTC CASSKRQGPQETQYF TRBD1 - TRBJ2-5 TRBV19
TGTGCCAGCAGCAAAGTTGTCTCTTATCTAGCCAGCTCCTACAATGAGCAGTTCTTC CASSKVVSYLASSYNEQFF - once TRBJ2-1 TRBV21-1
TGTGCCAGCAGTGGACCGGGACTAGCGGGGAGGTCCTACGAGCAGTACTTC CASSGPGLAGRSYEQYF TRBD2 - TRBJ2-7 TRBV6-1
TGTGCCTGGACTGTAGCGGGAGGTAGAGAGACCCAGTACTTC CAWTVAGGRETQYF TRBD2 - TRBJ2-5 TRBV30
TGCAGCGTGCGGGACGGCCAAGAGACCCAGTACTTC CSVRDGQETQYF - - TRBJ2-5 TRBV29-1
TGTGCCAGTCTACTTCGGACAGATCTCGGCAATCAGCCCCAGCATTTT CASLLRTDLGNQPQHF - - TRBJ1-5 TRBV19
TGTGCCAGCAGCTCCGAAGCAGGGTTTCGGGAGCAGTACTTC CASSSEAGFREQYF - - TRBJ2-7 TRBV7-9
TGTGCCAGCAGTTTACAGTCAGTCAATCAGCCCCAGCATTTT CASSLQSVNQPQHF - once TRBJ1-5 TRBV28
TGTGCCAGCAGACCCGCCTGGCAGGCTAACTATGGCTACACCTTC CASRPAWQANYGYTF - - TRBJ1-2 TRBV7-2
TGTGCCATCAGTGGGTTGGGGGCCGGCGGGGAGCTGTTTTTT CAISGLGAGGELFF - - TRBJ2-2 TRBV10-3
TGTGCCAGCAGCGCCCGACAGGGGGCCTTTTACAATGAGCAGTTCTTC CASSARQGAFYNEQFF TRBD1 - TRBJ2-1 TRBV7-6
TGTGCCAGCAGCCCCAAGACTACAACTAATGAAAAACTGTTTTTT CASSPKTTTNEKLFF - - TRBJ1-4 TRBV6-6
TGTGCCAGCAGCTTCCGTGTAGCGGCCTACGAGCAGTACTTC CASSFRVAAYEQYF - - TRBJ2-7 TRBV7-2
TGTGCCAGCACCAAACCGGGGGAGACCTACGAGCAGTACTTC CASTKPGETYEQYF - - TRBJ2-7 TRBV6-6
TGTGCCAGCAGTGAATCCCCGGCGCAGGGGTTAGGAGAGACCCAGTACTTC CASSESPAQGLGETQYF - - TRBJ2-5 TRBV6-1
TGCGCCAGCAGCTACGGGGACAGGGTGGAGACCCAGTACTTC CASSYGDRVETQYF TRBD1 once TRBJ2-5 TRBV5-1
TGTGCCACCAGCCACGGAGCATCCTACGAGCAGTACTTC CATSHGASYEQYF - - TRBJ2-7 TRBV15
TGTGCCGGCCGCACGATTAACCGGGACAAGAATCTCCACTTC CAGRTINRDKNLHF - - TRBJ1-2 TRBV6-1
TGTGCCAGCAGGGAGGGGGGGACAGGGGGCAAAAAACTGTTTTTT CASREGGTGGKKLFF TRBD1 - TRBJ1-4 TRBV6-1
TGTGCCAGCATGGGGCTAGCGGTAGCGTCCAATGAGCAGTTCTTC CASMGLAVASNEQFF TRBD2 once TRBJ2-1 TRBV2
TGTGCCAGCAGCCAGGGGGCCAATCAGCCCCAGCATTTT CASSQGANQPQHF TRBD1 - TRBJ1-5 TRBV11-2
TGTGCCAGCTCACCACGGGGCAGGACGGCAGATACGCAGTATTTT CASSPRGRTADTQYF - - TRBJ2-3 TRBV18
TGTGCCATCCGTCGGACAGGGGAGGCTACCGGGGAGCTGTTTTTT CAIRRTGEATGELFF TRBD1 - TRBJ2-2 TRBV10-3
TGTGCCAGCAGCTTGGAGCAGCGGAGCTCCTACAATGAGCAGTTCTTC CASSLEQRSSYNEQFF - - TRBJ2-1 TRBV5-6
TGCGCCAGCAGCTTGCGGCGGGTCAACACCGGGGAGCTGTTTTTT CASSLRRVNTGELFF - - TRBJ2-2 TRBV5-1
TGTGCCAGTAGTATGTTAGGAGGCGGGGACACCGGGGAGCTGTTTTTT CASSMLGGGDTGELFF - - TRBJ2-2 TRBV19
TGTGCCAGCAGCCACAGGGAGACCCAGTACTTC CASSHRETQYF - - TRBJ2-5 TRBV11-1